The 7 T cell receptor beta chains below were found in one sample sequenced in a study of PD-1 blockade in classical Hodgkin lymphoma. Relapse after autologous stem cell transplantation occurred in every patient, and brentuximab vedotin exposure varied. The table came from immunoSEQ multiplex PCR; TCRdb's copy has only in-frame clones and leaves some out. The table lists approximately 51,000 clones, around two thirds of them singletons. The starting material was peripheral blood mononuclear cells (PBMCs), obtained before the second cycle of nivolumab. The receptors derive from a human donor with classical Hodgkin lymphoma.

This chain joins TRBV6-6 and TRBJ2-5; D perhaps matches TRBD1 (5 bases). Trimming stripped 6 bases from V and 2 bases from J, with 10 bases between. In germline, CDR1 is MNHNY, CDR2 SVGAGI (reference sequence). There are 13 residues in the CDR3. As DNA, the CDR3 is TGTGCCAGCAGGATAAGACAGCAAGAGACCCAGTACTTC. Translation: CASRIRQQETQYF.

This chain connects TRBV2 to TRBJ1-1; D remains unclear. Per germline, CDR1 SNHLY and CDR2 FYNNEI. Trimming took 7 bases from V and 3 from J, leaving 12 bases between them. The CDR3 loop spans 13 amino acids. CDR3 sequence reads: CASTDEGYTEAFF. The CDR3 nucleotides read TGTGCCAGCACCGACGAAGGGTACACTGAAGCTTTCTTT.

The chain recombines TRBV7-3 with TRBJ1-1, with 7 bases identical to TRBD1. This CDR3 spans 15 amino acids. The V segment lost 6 bases and the J segment 1 base; nucleotides outside the gene matches: 8. Germline CDR1 and CDR2: SGHTA and FQGTGA. The CDR3 nucleotides are TGTGCCAGCAGGATACAGGGGCTCCCGAACACTGAAGCTTTCTTT. This encodes CASRIQGLPNTEAFF. Full variable domain (outside the CDR3, taken from reference TRBV7-3 and TRBJ1-1): GAGVSQTPSNKVTEKGKYVELRCDPISGHTALYWYRQSLGQGPEFLIYFQGTGAADDSGLPNDRFFAVRPEGSVSTLKIQRTERGDSAVYLCASRIQGLPNTEAFFGQGTRLTVV.

V gene TRBV19 combines with J gene TRBJ2-2; 9 bases match TRBD2. The V segment lost 3 bases and the J segment 6 bases; nucleotides outside the gene matches: 8. From germline, CDR1 is LNHDA and CDR2 SQIVND (reference sequence). The CDR3 has 16 amino acids. CDR3 amino acids: CASSIRLAAVAGELFF. The CDR3, as DNA: TGTGCCAGTAGTATCAGACTAGCGGCGGTCGCCGGGGAGCTGTTTTTT.

The V and J genes are TRBV27 and TRBJ2-1; D call uncertain. The CDR3 is 14 residues long. Trimming left V 3 bases short and J 0 bases short, with 6 bases between. Germline V CDR1 and CDR2: MNHEY, SMNVEV (reference sequence). The CDR3 DNA sequence: TGTGCCAGCAGTTTTGGCGTCTCCTACAATGAGCAGTTCTTC. Amino acid sequence: CASSFGVSYNEQFF.

This sequence joins TRBV5-1 and TRBJ2-2; D not resolved. CDR3 length: 15 residues. Trimming shortened V by 0 bases and J by 5 bases, and 11 bases separated the two germline ends. CDR1 SGHRS and CDR2 YFSETQ come from the germline V gene. CDR3 DNA: TGCGCCAGCAGCTTGGGGTGGGTCGAAACCGGGGAGCTGTTTTTT. Translation: CASSLGWVETGELFF.

This clone was detected only a few times. This sequence joins TRBV30 and TRBJ1-3; tentative D call: TRBD1 (6 bases). Between the trimmed V and J ends, which lost 1 base and 7 bases, there was a span of 14 bases. This CDR3 has 14 residues. Germline V CDR1 and CDR2: GTSNPN, SVGIG (reference sequence). Here the CDR3 DNA reads TGTGCCTGGAGTGGTACAAGGGGGATTAACACCATATATTTT. This gives the protein CAWSGTRGINTIYF.